This passage covers 26 T cell receptor beta chains from one sample sequenced in a study of T cells in localized non-small cell lung cancer. The assay was immunoSEQ multiplex PCR, and TCRdb's table has in-frame clones only and misses some. The sample consists of about 3,700 clones, about 33% of them appearing once. Here the sequenced sample was normal lung tissue next to the tumor, taken before any cancer treatment. The receptor source for this set is a woman between 35 and 75 years old with stage I lung adenocarcinoma.

J is TRBJ2-1 and V is TRBV11-3; no reliable D call. V was pared by 1 base and J by 0 bases, with 4 bases between. The CDR3 length is 14 residues. From germline, CDR1 is SGHNT and CDR2 YENEEA. CDR3 residues: CASSLGSSYNEQFF. CDR3 nucleotides: TGTGCCAGCAGCTTAGGGAGCTCCTACAATGAGCAGTTCTTC.

CDR3 in amino acids: CASSPPTSGRGKASYEQYF. The CDR3 coding sequence is TGTGCCAGCAGCCCACCGACTAGCGGGAGGGGCAAGGCTTCCTACGAGCAGTACTTC. V usage is TRBV14 and J usage is TRBJ2-7; the match to TRBD2 covers 14 bases. The CDR3 totals 19 residues. The germline CDR1 and CDR2 sequences are SGHDN and FVKESK. V shed 4 bases, J shed 1 base, and the junction held 12 bases outside the gene matches.

The genes are TRBV7-6 and TRBJ2-2; 10 nucleotides match TRBD2. Germline-derived CDR1 and CDR2 are SGHVS and FNYEAQ. V trimming: 5 bases; J trimming: 2 bases; junction bases outside the gene matches: 8. CDR3 length equals 17 residues. CDR3 DNA sequence: TGTGCCAGCAGCCAAGTAAGCGGGAGGGCCAACACCGGGGAGCTGTTTTTT. The encoded protein is CASSQVSGRANTGELFF.

The CDR3, as DNA: TGTGCCAGCAGCTTAGAAGGCAGAATGAACACTGAAGCTTTCTTT. Translated, it gives CASSLEGRMNTEAFF. This sequence joins TRBV11-3 and TRBJ1-1; D not resolved. The CDR3 runs to 15 residues. The V and J ends lost 0 bases and 0 bases respectively, with 8 bases between them. Germline V CDR1 and CDR2: SGHNT, YENEEA.

The J gene is TRBJ2-3, the V gene TRBV29-1; 10 bases match TRBD2. Germline CDR1 and CDR2: SQVTM and ANQGSEA. The junction had 10 bases not matched to a gene; V was cut back by 7 bases and J by 0 bases. There are 16 residues in the CDR3. CDR3 nucleotides: TGCAGCGCTCCCAGCGGGAGGGCCATAAGCACAGATACGCAGTATTTT. Its translation: CSAPSGRAISTDTQYF.

The chain employs TRBV5-1 and TRBJ1-1, with D uncertain. CDR3 length equals 14 residues. The V end lost 4 bases, the J end lost 2 bases, and 12 bases lay between the germline ends. CDR1 is SGHRS and CDR2 is YFSETQ in the germline V gene. The CDR3 DNA reads as TGCGCCAGCAGCGGTCTGTCGATTAACACTGAAGCTTTCTTT. Protein product: CASSGLSINTEAFF.

The chain joins TRBV30 to TRBJ2-5, with a weak D call TRBD1 (6 bases). CDR1 is GTSNPN, CDR2 SVGIG, per germline (reference sequence). V was trimmed by 2 bases and J by 7 bases, leaving 14 bases between them. The CDR3 extends over 13 amino acids. The CDR3 coding sequence is TGTGCCTGGAGTCGCAGGGGCTCCTGGACCCAGTACTTC. Protein product: CAWSRRGSWTQYF.

V is TRBV19 and J is TRBJ2-2; D gene uncertain. The CDR3 is 14 amino acids. Germline V lookup: CDR1 LNHDA, CDR2 SQIVND (reference sequence). V was pared by 7 bases and J by 2 bases, with 11 bases between. CDR3 in amino acids: CASTPVLNTGELFF. DNA of the CDR3: TGTGCCAGTACGCCTGTCCTTAACACCGGGGAGCTGTTTTTT.

The chain has TRBV19 and TRBJ2-5; 16 bases line up with TRBD2. The V gene end was trimmed by 8 bases and the J gene end by 5 bases; junction bases not matched to a gene: 8. Germline V gene data show CDR1 as LNHDA and CDR2 as SQIVND (reference sequence). The length of the CDR3 is 16 residues. The CDR3 nucleotides are TGTGCCAGTGGGACTAGCGGGAGGGCCAAAAGGGAGACCCAGTACTTC. Amino acids: CASGTSGRAKRETQYF.

The chain links TRBV11-3 to TRBJ2-3, with D possibly matching TRBD2 (6 bases). The CDR3 has 14 residues. The germline V and J ends were trimmed by 3 bases and 2 bases, with 9 bases remaining between them. Germline loops: CDR1 SGHNT, CDR2 YENEEA. This chain's CDR3 is CASSFSGFTDTQYF. The CDR3 DNA is TGTGCCAGCAGCTTTAGCGGATTCACAGATACGCAGTATTTT. Full variable domain (missing parts from reference TRBV11-3 and TRBJ2-3): EAGVVQSPRYKIIEKKQPVAFWCNPISGHNTLYWYLQNLGQGPELLIRYENEEAVDDSQLPKDRFSAERLKGVDSTLKIQPAELGDSAVYLCASSFSGFTDTQYFGPGTRLTVL.

This clone is medium-sized by share. The chain recombines TRBV11-3 with TRBJ2-6; D call uncertain. This CDR3 is built from 16 residues. Trimming removed 5 bases at V and 1 base at J, with 12 bases between. CDR1 is SGHNT, CDR2 YENEEA, per germline. The CDR3 spells CASSQLWMSGANVLTF. CDR3 coding DNA: TGTGCCAGCAGCCAATTATGGATGTCTGGGGCCAACGTCCTGACTTTC.

In its sample, this clone ranks as medium-sized (0.01 to 0.1%). CDR3 coding DNA: TGTGCCAGCAGCTTAACTAGCGGGAAGGCCGGGGAGCTGTTTTTT. Its protein product is CASSLTSGKAGELFF. This chain joins TRBV11-3 and TRBJ2-2; 10 bases agree with TRBD2. The junction had 3 bases not matched to a gene; V was cut back by 2 bases and J by 6 bases. The CDR3 contains 15 residues. Germline assignment: CDR1 SGHNT and CDR2 YENEEA. Full variable domain (missing parts from reference TRBV11-3 and TRBJ2-2): EAGVVQSPRYKIIEKKQPVAFWCNPISGHNTLYWYLQNLGQGPELLIRYENEEAVDDSQLPKDRFSAERLKGVDSTLKIQPAELGDSAVYLCASSLTSGKAGELFFGEGSRLTVL.

The chain recombines TRBV11-3 with TRBJ2-3; 8 bases line up with TRBD1. Germline-derived CDR1 and CDR2 are SGHNT and YENEEA. The CDR3 consists of 14 residues. Trimming at V came to 7 bases and at J to 5 bases, leaving 8 bases not matched to a gene. The CDR3 DNA reads TGTGCCAGCACCCAGACAGGGGCCCTAGATACGCAGTATTTT. It yields the protein CASTQTGALDTQYF.

The chain employs TRBV12-5 and TRBJ2-1; 9 nucleotides match TRBD2. In germline, CDR1 is LGHNT, CDR2 FRNRAP. This CDR3 region has 15 residues. CDR3 sequence (DNA): TGTGCCAGCACCTTGGGCGGGGGGGTTTACAATGAGCAGTTCTTC. Its protein is CASTLGGGVYNEQFF.

There are a few counts of this clone. This rearrangement joins TRBV28 to TRBJ1-2, with D perhaps TRBD1 (5 bases). Germline V gene sequence: CDR1 MDHEN, CDR2 SYDVKM. Between the trimmed V and J ends, which lost 3 bases and 3 bases, there was a span of 11 bases. This CDR3 has 14 amino acids. The CDR3: CASSFGGTDYGYTF. DNA for the CDR3: TGTGCCAGCAGTTTTGGGGGTACGGACTATGGCTACACCTTC.

This clone turned up a few times. V usage is TRBV6-8 and J usage is TRBJ2-6, with 7 bases aligning to TRBD1. This CDR3 has 16 residues. The germline V gene has CDR1 MNHGY and CDR2 SAAAGT. V gave up 8 bases and J gave up 0 bases; unmatched junction bases: 7. DNA for the CDR3: TGTGCCAGCGACAGGGTAGGGGTCTCTGGGGCCAACGTCCTGACTTTC. This gives the protein CASDRVGVSGANVLTF.

The V gene is TRBV30, the J gene TRBJ2-7, with TRBD2 as a possible D gene (6 bases). V was cut by 8 bases and J by 2 bases, with 16 bases left in between. Per the germline V gene, CDR1 is GTSNPN and CDR2 is SVGIG (reference sequence). CDR3 size: 13 residues. The CDR3 bases are TGTGCCGCAAAACGCGGGGACCCCTACGAGCAGTACTTC. Amino acids: CAAKRGDPYEQYF.

This chain uses TRBV5-1 with TRBJ1-4; 8 bases align to TRBD1. Trimming cost V 0 bases and J 5 bases; bases outside gene matches: 0. Per the germline V gene, CDR1 is SGHRS and CDR2 is YFSETQ. This CDR3 spans 14 amino acids. CDR3 sequence reads: CASSLGTGNEKLFF. The CDR3 DNA follows: TGCGCCAGCAGCTTGGGGACAGGGAATGAAAAACTGTTTTTT.

The rearrangement uses TRBV12-5 and TRBJ1-3; D remains unclear. Per germline, CDR1 LGHNT and CDR2 FRNRAP. The germline V and J ends were trimmed by 6 bases and 0 bases, with 9 bases remaining between them. This CDR3 is built from 14 residues. CDR3 loop: CASGRHYSGNTIYF. The CDR3, as DNA: TGTGCTAGTGGAAGACATTACTCTGGAAACACCATATATTTT.

This chain uses TRBV10-3 with TRBJ1-5; possibly TRBD1 for D (6 bases). V was shortened by 0 bases and J by 5 bases, with 17 bases between the two germline ends. The germline CDR1 and CDR2 sequences are ENHRY and SYGVKD. The CDR3 is made up of 17 amino acids. CDR3 coding DNA: TGTGCCATCAGTGAGTCGATCGGGGGGCGCGTGGATCAGCCCCAGCATTTT. Residues: CAISESIGGRVDQPQHF.

The V call is TRBV28, the J call TRBJ1-1; D is perhaps TRBD1 (6 bases). Trimming took off 5 bases at V and 5 bases at J, with 18 bases between the two ends. This CDR3 comprises 15 residues. Looked up from germline, CDR1 is MDHEN and CDR2 is SYDVKM. The DNA of the CDR3 is TGTGCCAGCAGTACCCCGGGGGCAGGGGTAACTGAAGCTTTCTTT. Translating gives CASSTPGAGVTEAFF.

This clone was observed a handful of times. The gene calls are TRBV9 and TRBJ2-7; D ambiguous. Trimming stripped 0 bases from V and 3 bases from J, with 10 bases between. Germline assignment: CDR1 SGDLS and CDR2 YYNGEE. The CDR3 contains 14 residues. Here the CDR3 DNA reads TGTGCCAGCAGCGTAGGCGGTAACGACTACGAGCAGTACTTC. Protein: CASSVGGNDYEQYF.

This sequence joins TRBV19 and TRBJ1-2; TRBD1 matches at 10 bases. Per the germline V gene, CDR1 is LNHDA and CDR2 is SQIVND (reference sequence). V was clipped by 4 bases and J by 2 bases; unmatched bases: 10. The CDR3 extends over 17 amino acids. The CDR3 protein is CASSTGTGDYLNYGYTF. The CDR3 DNA sequence: TGTGCCAGTAGTACTGGGACAGGGGACTACCTGAACTATGGCTACACCTTC. Full variable domain (outside the CDR3, taken from reference TRBV19 and TRBJ1-2): DGGITQSPKYLFRKEGQNVTLSCEQNLNHDAMYWYRQDPGQGLRLIYYSQIVNDFQKGDIAEGYSVSREKKESFPLTVTSAQKNPTAFYLCASSTGTGDYLNYGYTFGSGTRLTVV.

This clone has only one observation. V and J are TRBV9 and TRBJ2-7; TRBD1 matches at 9 bases. The germline V gene encodes CDR1 SGDLS and CDR2 YYNGEE. Germline trimming cut 3 bases from V and 2 bases from J; bases unmatched to any gene: 3. The CDR3 runs 14 residues. CDR3: CASSAGTGPYEQYF. The CDR3 nucleotides read TGTGCCAGCAGCGCCGGGACAGGGCCCTACGAGCAGTACTTC.

V and J are TRBV6-8 and TRBJ2-2, with unresolved D. V was trimmed by 6 bases and J by 4 bases, leaving 6 bases between them. This CDR3 is 12 amino acids long. Germline lookup yields CDR1 MNHGY and CDR2 SAAAGT. The CDR3 DNA reads as TGTGCCAGCAGGTTAGGCACCGGGGAGCTGTTTTTT. This translates into CASRLGTGELFF.

This clone occurred a few times. V is TRBV6-8 and J is TRBJ1-1, with D tentatively TRBD1 (6 bases). The CDR3 loop spans 16 amino acids. The V end lost 6 bases, the J end lost 0 bases, and 17 bases lay between the germline ends. Germline V gene lookup returns CDR1 MNHGY and CDR2 SAAAGT. In nucleotides, the CDR3 is TGTGCCAGCAGACTCGAAGCGGGGGCGGTGAACACTGAAGCTTTCTTT. Translating gives CASRLEAGAVNTEAFF.